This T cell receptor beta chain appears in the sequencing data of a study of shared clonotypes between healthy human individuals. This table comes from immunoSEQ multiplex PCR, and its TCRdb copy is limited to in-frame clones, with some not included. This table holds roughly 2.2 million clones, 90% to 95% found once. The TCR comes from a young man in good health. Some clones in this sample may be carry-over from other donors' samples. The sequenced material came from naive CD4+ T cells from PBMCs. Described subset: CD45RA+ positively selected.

In DNA, the CDR3 is TGTGCCAGCAGTGACTCTGTCGGGAGCGGCACAGATACGCAGTATTTT. Its protein product is CASSDSVGSGTDTQYF. The chain joins TRBV6-4 to TRBJ2-3; D possibly corresponds to TRBD2 (6 bases). Trimming removed 0 bases from V and 1 base from J, with 11 bases in between. There are 16 residues in the CDR3. From germline, CDR1 is MRHNA and CDR2 SNTAGT.